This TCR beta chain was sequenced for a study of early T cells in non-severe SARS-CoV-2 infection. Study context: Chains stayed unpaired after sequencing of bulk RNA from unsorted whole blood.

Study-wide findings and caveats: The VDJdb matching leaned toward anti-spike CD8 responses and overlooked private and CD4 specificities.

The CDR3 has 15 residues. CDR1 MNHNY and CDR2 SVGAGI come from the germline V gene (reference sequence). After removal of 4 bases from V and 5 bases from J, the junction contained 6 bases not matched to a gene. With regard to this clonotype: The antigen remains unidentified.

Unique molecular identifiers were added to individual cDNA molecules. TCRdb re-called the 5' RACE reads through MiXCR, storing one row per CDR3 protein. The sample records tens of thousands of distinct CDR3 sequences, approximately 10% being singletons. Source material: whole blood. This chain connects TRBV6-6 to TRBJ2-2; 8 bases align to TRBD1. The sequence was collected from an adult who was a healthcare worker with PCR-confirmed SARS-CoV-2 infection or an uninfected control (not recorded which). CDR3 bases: TGTGCCAGCAGTTCTAGGACAGGGCGAACCGGGGAGCTGTTTTTT. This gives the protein CASSSRTGRTGELFF.